This TCR beta chain was sequenced for a study of cytomegalovirus exposure and HLA in healthy donors. Notes on this clone: Its antigen is unidentified.

Trimming took 5 bases from V and 6 from J, leaving 14 bases between them. CDR1 is SGHVS and CDR2 is FQNEAQ in the germline V gene. The CDR3 loop spans 14 amino acids. Findings and limits, study-wide: TCR beta sequences reportedly predicted most subjects' HLA-A and HLA-B alleles accurately. Associated with HLA alleles at 0.05 false discovery rate in a later analysis were over 15,000 TCR beta sequences.

The PCR was carried out with 60 Vbeta primers and 13 Jbeta primers. Methods used by the authors: Roughly 83 million unique TCR beta chains, some 10 million of them shared, were counted by a later analysis. Generated by immunoSEQ multiplex PCR, the TCRdb table keeps only in-frame clones and is missing some. The V and J calls and clone size come from that table; D and trimming were worked out from the DNA. The sample consists of 100,000 to 120,000 clones, approximately 84% of them appearing once. This sequence joins TRBV7-8 and TRBJ2-1; possible D gene TRBD2, 7 bases. This receptor was taken from a male donor in good health and CMV-seronegative. Sequencing used PBMCs. The CDR3 DNA reads TGTGCCAGCAGCCCCGGACAGCGGGGCAATGAGCAGTTCTTC. Protein sequence: CASSPGQRGNEQFF.